These 10 T cell receptor beta chains came from one sample sequenced in a study of blood T cell repertoires in COVID-19. Profiled with immunoSEQ multiplex PCR; TCRdb holds only in-frame clones, not every one. This table holds around 15,000 clones, more than 85% found once. Sequencing used peripheral blood. These receptor sequences come from a human donor in a cohort sampled during active COVID-19.

The V call is TRBV7-3, the J call TRBJ2-2; TRBD2 might be the D (7 bases). Trimming removed 4 bases from V and 4 bases from J, with 10 bases in between. The CDR3 is 14 amino acids. Germline V gene data show CDR1 as SGHTA and CDR2 as FQGTGA. The CDR3 coding sequence is TGTGCCAGCAGCTCCGGGGGGCCCACCGGGGAGCTGTTTTTT. Encoded protein: CASSSGGPTGELFF.

The CDR3 sequence: CASSLQGPSGANVLTF. In DNA form, the CDR3 reads TGCGCCAGCAGTTTACAGGGTCCCTCTGGGGCCAACGTCCTGACTTTC. The chain is built from TRBV10-2 and TRBJ2-6; TRBD1 might be the D (6 bases). Trimming pared 5 bases from V and 0 bases from J, leaving 11 bases between. CDR1 is WSHSY, CDR2 SAAADI, per germline. The CDR3 consists of 16 residues.

V usage is TRBV27 and J usage is TRBJ1-1; 9 nucleotides line up with TRBD1. Germline V gene sequence: CDR1 MNHEY, CDR2 SMNVEV (reference sequence). V shed 6 bases and J 3 bases; nucleotides not matched to a gene: 20. The length of the CDR3 is 19 residues. CDR3 protein: CASSSGTGKMERRDTEAFF. CDR3 DNA: TGTGCCAGCAGCTCCGGGACAGGGAAGATGGAGAGACGGGACACTGAAGCTTTCTTT.

V and J are TRBV13 and TRBJ2-2; 8 positions match TRBD1. Germline assignment: CDR1 PRHDT and CDR2 FYEKMQ (reference sequence). The CDR3 extends over 17 amino acids. Trimming at V came to 2 bases and at J to 7 bases, leaving 12 bases not matched to a gene. CDR3: CASSLTPRTGSGGELFF. The CDR3 DNA is TGTGCCAGCAGCTTAACCCCCCGGACAGGGTCAGGCGGGGAGCTGTTTTTT.

For this clone: The sample carries other DNA sequences with the same CDR3. V usage is TRBV19 and J usage is TRBJ1-1; tentatively, D is TRBD1 (6 bases). Trimming took 0 bases from V and 5 from J, leaving 10 bases between them. CDR1 and CDR2 (germline): LNHDA, SQIVND (reference sequence). The CDR3 runs 14 residues. The CDR3 reads CASSIDPDRTEAFF. In DNA, the CDR3 is TGTGCCAGTAGTATAGACCCCGACAGGACTGAAGCTTTCTTT.

Sample share makes this clone medium-sized. The chain carries TRBV6-2 or TRBV6-3 and TRBJ2-7, with TRBD2 identical over 9 bases. The CDR3 covers 13 residues. The V segment lost 5 bases and the J segment 4 bases; nucleotides outside the gene matches: 3. Germline V gene data show CDR1 as MNHEY and CDR2 as SVGEGT. The CDR3 region is CASSQRGAYEQYF. The CDR3 DNA sequence: TGTGCCAGCAGTCAGCGGGGGGCTTACGAGCAGTACTTC.

The genes are TRBV24-1 and TRBJ2-3, with TRBD1 identical over 9 bases. This CDR3 is 17 amino acids long. Losses at the gene ends were 0 bases for V and 8 bases for J; bases not matched to a gene: 11. Germline V CDR1 and CDR2: KGHDR, SFDVKD. CDR3 in amino acids: CATSDLTGTGLQGTQYF. The CDR3 coding sequence is TGTGCCACCAGTGATTTGACCGGGACAGGGTTGCAAGGTACGCAGTATTTT.

By frequency in the sample, this clone is medium-sized (0.01 to 0.1%). The rearrangement joins TRBV7-2 to TRBJ1-1; a weak D match, TRBD1 (5 bases). The CDR3 sequence is 14 residues long. Germline V gene data show CDR1 as SGHTA and CDR2 as FQGNSA. V was cut by 2 bases and J by 4 bases, with 11 bases left in between. CDR3 residues: CASSLMRGGTEAFF. CDR3 nucleotide sequence: TGTGCCAGCAGCTTAATGCGCGGGGGCACTGAAGCTTTCTTT.

The V call is TRBV4-2, the J call TRBJ2-3; D is uncertain. The germline CDR1 and CDR2 sequences are LGHNA and YNFKEQ. Trimming shortened V by 0 bases and J by 2 bases, and 6 bases separated the two germline ends. The CDR3 extends over 14 amino acids. The CDR3 here is CASSQEPITDTQYF. The CDR3 DNA is TGTGCCAGCAGCCAAGAGCCTATCACAGATACGCAGTATTTT.

The chain uses TRBV6-2 or TRBV6-3 and TRBJ2-3; TRBD2 matches 11 bases. Germline CDR1 is MNHEY and CDR2 is SVGEGT. The CDR3 sequence is 19 residues long. With V trimmed by 0 bases and J by 2 bases, 10 bases remained unmatched. CDR3 sequence: CASSYSLSVAGGPTDTQYF. The CDR3 nucleotides read TGTGCCAGCAGTTACTCCCTCAGCGTAGCGGGGGGGCCCACAGATACGCAGTATTTT.